The T cell receptor (beta chain) under discussion was sequenced for a study of T cells after yellow fever vaccination. This clonotype was counted only a few times. TCRdb re-called the 5' RACE reads through MiXCR, storing one row per CDR3 protein. The sample yields nearly 350,000 distinct CDR3 sequences, roughly 8.6% seen once. This CDR3 spans 17 amino acids. Germline loops: CDR1 SGHTA, CDR2 FQGNSA. Trimming removed 2 bases from V and 1 base from J, with 14 bases in between. The specimen was PBMCs, collected about 41 days after the first yellow fever vaccination. This sequence was found in a man younger than 35 who received the YFV17D yellow fever vaccine. The J gene is TRBJ2-2, the V gene TRBV7-2; D might be TRBD1 (5 bases). CDR3 sequence: CASSLRVSTGNTGELFF. CDR3 in DNA: TGTGCCAGCAGCTTACGCGTCTCAACAGGGAACACCGGGGAGCTGTTTTTT.